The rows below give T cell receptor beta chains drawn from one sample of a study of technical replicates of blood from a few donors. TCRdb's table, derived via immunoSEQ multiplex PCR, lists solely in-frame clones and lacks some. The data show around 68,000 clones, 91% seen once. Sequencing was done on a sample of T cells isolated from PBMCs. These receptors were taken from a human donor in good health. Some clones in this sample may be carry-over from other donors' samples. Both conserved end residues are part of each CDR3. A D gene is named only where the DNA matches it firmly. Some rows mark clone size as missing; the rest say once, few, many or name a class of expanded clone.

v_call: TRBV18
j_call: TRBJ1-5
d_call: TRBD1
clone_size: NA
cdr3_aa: CASSVSTGNSNQPQHF
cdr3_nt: TGTGCCAGCTCAGTATCGACAGGGAATAGCAATCAGCCCCAGCATTTT

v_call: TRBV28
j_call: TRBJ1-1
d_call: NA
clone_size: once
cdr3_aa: CASIKPPPHDARNTEAFF
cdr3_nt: TGTGCCAGTATTAAACCCCCCCCACATGATGCAAGGAACACTGAAGCTTTCTTT

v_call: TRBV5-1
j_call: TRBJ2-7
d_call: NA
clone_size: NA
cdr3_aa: CASSTSRTYEQYF
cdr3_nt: TGCGCCAGCAGCACTTCAAGAACCTACGAGCAGTACTTC

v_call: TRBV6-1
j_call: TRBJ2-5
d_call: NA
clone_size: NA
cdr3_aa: CASSEEDRKETQYF
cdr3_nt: TGTGCCAGCAGTGAAGAAGACAGGAAAGAGACCCAGTACTTC

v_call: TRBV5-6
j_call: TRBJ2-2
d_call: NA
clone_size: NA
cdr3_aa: CASSFSTAGSGELFF
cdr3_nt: TGTGCCAGCAGCTTTTCCACGGCGGGGTCCGGGGAGCTGTTTTTT

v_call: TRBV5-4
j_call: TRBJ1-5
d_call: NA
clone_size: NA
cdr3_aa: CASSNGRDQPQHF
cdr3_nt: TGTGCCAGCAGCAACGGGAGGGATCAGCCCCAGCATTTT

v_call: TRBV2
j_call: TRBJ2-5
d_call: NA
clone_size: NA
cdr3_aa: CASVSPGRQETQYF
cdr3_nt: TGTGCCAGCGTCTCGCCGGGAAGACAAGAGACCCAGTACTTC

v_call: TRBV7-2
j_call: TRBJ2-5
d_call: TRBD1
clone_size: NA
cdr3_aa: CASSLVSGQGIFGTQYF
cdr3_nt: TGTGCCAGCAGCTTAGTCTCGGGACAGGGGATTTTTGGGACCCAGTACTTC

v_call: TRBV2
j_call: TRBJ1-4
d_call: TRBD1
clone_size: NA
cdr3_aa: CASAGTGQEKLFF
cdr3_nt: TGTGCCAGTGCCGGGACAGGGCAAGAAAAACTGTTTTTT

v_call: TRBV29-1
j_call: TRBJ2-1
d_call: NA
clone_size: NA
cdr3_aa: CSVDKVENNEQFF
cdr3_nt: TGCAGCGTTGATAAGGTGGAGAACAATGAGCAGTTCTTC